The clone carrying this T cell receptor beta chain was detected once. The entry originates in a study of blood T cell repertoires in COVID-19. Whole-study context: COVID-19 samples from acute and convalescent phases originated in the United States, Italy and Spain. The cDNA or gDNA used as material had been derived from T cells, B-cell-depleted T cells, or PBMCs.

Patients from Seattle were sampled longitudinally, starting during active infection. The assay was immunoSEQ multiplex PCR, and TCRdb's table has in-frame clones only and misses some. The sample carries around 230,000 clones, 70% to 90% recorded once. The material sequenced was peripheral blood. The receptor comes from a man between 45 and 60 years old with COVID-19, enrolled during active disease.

Here the CDR3 reads CASSLSRQYNEQFF. The DNA for the CDR3 is TGTGCCAGCAGCTTAAGCAGGCAGTACAATGAGCAGTTCTTC. V usage is TRBV13 and J usage is TRBJ2-1; D is ambiguous. V dropped 2 bases and J dropped 4 bases, with 9 bases sitting between them. The germline V gene has CDR1 PRHDT and CDR2 FYEKMQ (reference sequence). This CDR3 is built from 14 residues.